This TCR beta chain was captured in a study of cytomegalovirus exposure and HLA in healthy donors. The study's findings and limits: CMV antigen specificity was confirmed in vitro for three CMV-associated chains.

A word on this clone: Its antigen is not identified.

The CDR3 is made up of 15 amino acids. Germline CDR1 reads SGDLS; CDR2 reads YYNGEE. Libraries were prepared by immunoSEQ multiplex PCR; TCRdb keeps only in-frame clonotypes and omits some of them. The table lists 250,000 to 400,000 clones, approximately 88% of them singletons, with approximately 0.96% in the top ten. This clonotype was sampled from a man aged 30 to 45 in good health and CMV-seronegative. Sequenced sample: PBMCs. The V gene is TRBV9, the J gene TRBJ2-5, with 9 bases matching TRBD2. The end of the DNA fits TRBJ2-7 better, so the J call may be wrong. The CDR3 protein is CASSPSSGTTYEQYF. In DNA, the CDR3 is TGTGCCAGCAGCCCCTCTAGCGGGACCACCTACGAGCAGTACTTC.